This T cell receptor (beta chain) was sequenced in a study of circulating and synovial CD4+ cells in juvenile arthritis. TCRdb's copy holds only in-frame clones and misses some; the assay was immunoSEQ multiplex PCR. The sample has around 35,000 clones; roughly 95% are singletons. CDR1 is SQVTM, CDR2 ANQGSEA, per germline. This CDR3 is 12 amino acids long. The V gene lost 5 bases and the J gene lost 5 bases, with 10 bases spanning the gap. The TCR comes from a human donor with juvenile idiopathic arthritis. The V and J genes are TRBV29-1 and TRBJ1-5, with D unclear. The material sequenced was CD4+ T cells from blood. The CDR3 sequence: CSVLTGDQPQHF. Here the CDR3 DNA reads TGCAGCGTTTTGACCGGGGATCAGCCCCAGCATTTT. Full variable domain (remainder filled in from reference TRBV29-1 and TRBJ1-5): SAVISQKPSRDICQRGTSLTIQCQVDSQVTMMFWYRQQPGQSLTLIATANQGSEATYESGFVIDKFPISRPNLTFSTLTVSNMSPEDSSIYLCSVLTGDQPQHFGDGTRLSIL.